A single sample is the source of the 9 T cell receptor beta chains below, sequenced in a study of control samples from healthy donors and cancer patients. Method: immunoSEQ multiplex PCR; TCRdb's copy keeps in-frame clones and lacks some. This table has 130,000 to 150,000 clones, around 92% appearing once. The sequenced sample consisted of blood. Every receptor here comes from a man aged 25 to 45 in good health.

The J gene is TRBJ1-4, the V gene TRBV5-4; no firm D call. Germline assignment: CDR1 SGHNT and CDR2 YYREEE (reference sequence). V was pared by 0 bases and J by 2 bases, with 8 bases between. CDR3 size: 15 residues. This chain's CDR3 is CASSLGRLTNEKLFF. DNA of the CDR3: TGTGCCAGCAGCTTGGGGAGACTGACTAATGAAAAACTGTTTTTT.

CDR3 in amino acids: CASGTVMNTEAFF. CDR3 nucleotides: TGTGCCAGCGGGACAGTCATGAACACTGAAGCTTTCTTT. V and J are TRBV11-1 and TRBJ1-1; 7 bases are shared with TRBD1. CDR1 SGHAT and CDR2 FQDESV come from the germline V gene (reference sequence). The CDR3 has 13 residues. Trimming at V came to 8 bases and at J to 0 bases, leaving 3 bases not matched to a gene.

The J gene is TRBJ1-2, the V gene TRBV9; 9 bases align to TRBD1. The CDR3 is 13 amino acids. V was clipped by 4 bases and J by 10 bases; unmatched bases: 8. The germline V gene has CDR1 SGDLS and CDR2 YYNGEE. The CDR3 bases are TGTGCCAGCAGCCCGGGACAGGGACCGGTCTACACCTTC. It yields the protein CASSPGQGPVYTF.

This clone was counted once. The V and J genes are TRBV6-5 and TRBJ1-5; 10 positions match TRBD1. CDR1 and CDR2 (germline): MNHEY, SVGAGI. The CDR3 is 14 amino acids. V lost 6 bases to trimming and J lost 7 bases; unmatched junction nucleotides: 6. The DNA for the CDR3 is TGTGCCAGCAGGGGGACAGGGGTTCAACAGCCCCAGCATTTT. Its protein product is CASRGTGVQQPQHF.

The chain carries TRBV9 and TRBJ1-2, with D maybe TRBD1 (6 bases). The CDR3 extends over 15 amino acids. Germline V gives CDR1 SGDLS, CDR2 YYNGEE. Trimming removed 4 bases at V and 4 bases at J, with 17 bases between. CDR3 amino acids: CASSSRTEPGYGYTF. For the CDR3, the DNA is TGTGCCAGCAGCTCACGGACAGAGCCAGGCTATGGCTACACCTTC.

The chain joins TRBV27 to TRBJ1-6, with D possibly TRBD1 on 5 matching bases. The length of the CDR3 is 17 residues. V was shortened by 4 bases and J by 0 bases, with 13 bases between the two germline ends. Germline-derived CDR1 and CDR2 are MNHEY and SMNVEV (reference sequence). The CDR3 DNA sequence: TGTGCCAGCAGTTCTCTCGCAGGGAGCTCCTATAATTCACCCCTCCACTTT. Residues: CASSSLAGSSYNSPLHF.

V is TRBV25-1 and J is TRBJ1-2; the match to TRBD1 covers 7 bases. CDR3 length equals 14 residues. V shed 8 bases, J shed 7 bases, and the junction held 13 bases outside the gene matches. The V gene's germline CDR1 is MGHDK and CDR2 SYGVNS. The CDR3 region is CASGVGQDSGGYTF. CDR3 coding DNA: TGTGCCAGCGGGGTTGGACAGGATTCCGGTGGCTACACCTTC.

J is TRBJ2-2 and V is TRBV14, with D possibly called TRBD1 or TRBD2 (5 bases each). Between the trimmed V and J ends, which lost 2 bases and 15 bases, there was a span of 16 bases. Germline CDR1 reads SGHDN; CDR2 reads FVKESK. The CDR3 loop spans 13 amino acids. The CDR3 protein is CASSQLTGGSVFF. In DNA, the CDR3 is TGTGCCAGCAGCCAATTAACTGGGGGTTCGGTGTTTTTT.

This chain links TRBV6-5 with TRBJ2-2; 10 bases fit TRBD2. The CDR3 loop spans 15 amino acids. CDR1 and CDR2 from the germline V gene are MNHEY and SVGAGI. V dropped 6 bases and J dropped 2; count of bases not matched to a gene: 3. The CDR3 DNA follows: TGTGCCAGCAGCAAGCGGGGGGGCAACACCGGGGAGCTGTTTTTT. Amino acids: CASSKRGGNTGELFF.